The source of this T cell receptor beta chain is a study of blood T cell repertoires in COVID-19. The repertoire was sequenced with immunoSEQ multiplex PCR; TCRdb's copy has only in-frame clones and lacks some. The sample records around 88,000 clones, roughly 80% being singletons. The CDR3 sequence is 14 residues long. V lost 5 bases and J 1 base, leaving 11 bases between the germline ends. Germline values: CDR1 MDHEN, CDR2 SYDVKM. The TCR was taken from a man aged 60 to 69 with acute or convalescent COVID-19. Input material: peripheral blood. V usage is TRBV28 and J usage is TRBJ1-1; D possibly corresponds to TRBD1 (5 bases). CDR3 loop: CASSQQDPNTEAFF. The CDR3, as DNA: TGTGCCAGCAGTCAACAGGACCCGAACACTGAAGCTTTCTTT.